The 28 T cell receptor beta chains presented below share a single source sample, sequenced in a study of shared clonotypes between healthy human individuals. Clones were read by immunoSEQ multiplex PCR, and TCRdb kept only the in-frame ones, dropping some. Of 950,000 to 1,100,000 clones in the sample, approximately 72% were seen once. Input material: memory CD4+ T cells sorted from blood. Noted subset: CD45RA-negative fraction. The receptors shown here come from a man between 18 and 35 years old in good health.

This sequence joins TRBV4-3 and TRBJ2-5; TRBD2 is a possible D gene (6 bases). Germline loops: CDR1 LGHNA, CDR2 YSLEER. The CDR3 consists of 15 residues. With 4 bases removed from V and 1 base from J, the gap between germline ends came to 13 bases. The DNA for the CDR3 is TGCGCCAGCAGCCCCCGGAGTAGCGGCCAAGAGACCCAGTACTTC. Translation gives CASSPRSSGQETQYF.

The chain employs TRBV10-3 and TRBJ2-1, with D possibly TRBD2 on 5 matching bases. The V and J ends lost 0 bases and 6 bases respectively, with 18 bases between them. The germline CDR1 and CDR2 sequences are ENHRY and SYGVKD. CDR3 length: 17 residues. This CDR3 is CAISESGLSPSRNEQFF. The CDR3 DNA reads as TGTGCCATCAGTGAGTCCGGACTTTCCCCCTCCCGCAATGAGCAGTTCTTC.

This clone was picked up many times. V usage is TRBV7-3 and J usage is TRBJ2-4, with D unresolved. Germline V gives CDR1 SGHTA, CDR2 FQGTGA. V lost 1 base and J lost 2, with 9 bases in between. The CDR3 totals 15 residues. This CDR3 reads CASSLNGLPKNIQYF. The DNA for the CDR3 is TGTGCCAGCAGCTTAAATGGCTTACCCAAAAACATTCAGTACTTC.

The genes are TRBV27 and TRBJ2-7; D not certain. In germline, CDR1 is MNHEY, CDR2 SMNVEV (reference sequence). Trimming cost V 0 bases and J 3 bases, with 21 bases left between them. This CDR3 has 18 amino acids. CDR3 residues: CASSLSNPASSRSYEQYF. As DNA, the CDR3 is TGTGCCAGCAGTTTATCAAACCCGGCCTCTTCGAGGAGCTACGAGCAGTACTTC.

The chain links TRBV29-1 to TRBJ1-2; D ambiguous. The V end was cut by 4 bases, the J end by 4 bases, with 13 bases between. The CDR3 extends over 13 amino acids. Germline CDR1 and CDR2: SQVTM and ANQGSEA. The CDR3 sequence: CSVGGASGYGYTF. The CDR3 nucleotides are TGCAGCGTTGGAGGAGCCAGTGGCTATGGCTACACCTTC.

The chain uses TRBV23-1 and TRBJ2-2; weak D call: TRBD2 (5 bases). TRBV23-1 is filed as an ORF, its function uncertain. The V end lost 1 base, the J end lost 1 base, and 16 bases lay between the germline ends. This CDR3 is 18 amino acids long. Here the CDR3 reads CASSQLRSVRENTGELFF. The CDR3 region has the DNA TGCGCCAGCAGTCAATTAAGGTCGGTACGGGAGAACACCGGGGAGCTGTTTTTT.

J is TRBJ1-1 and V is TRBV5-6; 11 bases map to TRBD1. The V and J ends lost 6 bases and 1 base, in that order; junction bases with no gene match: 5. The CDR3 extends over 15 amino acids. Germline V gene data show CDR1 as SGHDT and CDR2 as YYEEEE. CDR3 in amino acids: CASIPDRGRNTEAFF. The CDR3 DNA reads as TGTGCCAGCATCCCGGACAGGGGGCGGAACACTGAAGCTTTCTTT. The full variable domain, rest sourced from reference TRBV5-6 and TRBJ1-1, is DAGVTQSPTHLIKTRGQQVTLRCSPKSGHDTVSWYQQALGQGPQFIFQYYEEEERQRGNFPDRFSGHQFPNYSSELNVNALLLGDSALYLCASIPDRGRNTEAFFGQGTRLTVV.

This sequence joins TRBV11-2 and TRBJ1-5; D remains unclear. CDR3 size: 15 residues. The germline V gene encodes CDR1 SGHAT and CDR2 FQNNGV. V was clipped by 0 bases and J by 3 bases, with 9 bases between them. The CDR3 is CASSLDGRTNQPQHF. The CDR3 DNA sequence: TGTGCCAGCAGCTTAGATGGCAGGACCAATCAGCCCCAGCATTTT.

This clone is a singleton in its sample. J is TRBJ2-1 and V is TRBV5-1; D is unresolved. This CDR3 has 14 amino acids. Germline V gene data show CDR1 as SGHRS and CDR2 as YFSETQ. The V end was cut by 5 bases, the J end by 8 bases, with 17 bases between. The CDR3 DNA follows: TGCGCCAGCAGTCGAGCACAGTCGCCCGATGAGCAGTTCTTC. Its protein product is CASSRAQSPDEQFF.

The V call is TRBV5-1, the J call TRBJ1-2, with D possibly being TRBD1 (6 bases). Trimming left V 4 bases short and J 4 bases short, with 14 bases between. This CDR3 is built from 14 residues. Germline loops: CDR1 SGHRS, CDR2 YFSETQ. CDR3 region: CASSPRTESYGYTF. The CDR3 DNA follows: TGCGCCAGCAGCCCGCGGACAGAGTCCTATGGCTACACCTTC.

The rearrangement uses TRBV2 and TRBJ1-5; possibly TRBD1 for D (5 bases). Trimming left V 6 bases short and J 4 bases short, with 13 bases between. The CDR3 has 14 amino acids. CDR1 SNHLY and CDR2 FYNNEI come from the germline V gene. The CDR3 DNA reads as TGTGCCAGCAGGGGGCTACCTTTGAATCAGCCCCAGCATTTT. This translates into CASRGLPLNQPQHF.

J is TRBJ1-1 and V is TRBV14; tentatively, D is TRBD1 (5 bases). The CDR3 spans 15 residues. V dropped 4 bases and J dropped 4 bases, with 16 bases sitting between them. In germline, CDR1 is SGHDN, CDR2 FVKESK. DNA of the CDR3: TGTGCCAGCAGCCTCCTAACGGGGGGGGGCACTGAAGCTTTCTTT. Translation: CASSLLTGGGTEAFF. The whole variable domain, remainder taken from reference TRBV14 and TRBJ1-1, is EAGVTQFPSHSVIEKGQTVTLRCDPISGHDNLYWYRRVMGKEIKFLLHFVKESKQDESGMPNNRFLAERTGGTYSTLKVQPAELEDSGVYFCASSLLTGGGTEAFFGQGTRLTVV.

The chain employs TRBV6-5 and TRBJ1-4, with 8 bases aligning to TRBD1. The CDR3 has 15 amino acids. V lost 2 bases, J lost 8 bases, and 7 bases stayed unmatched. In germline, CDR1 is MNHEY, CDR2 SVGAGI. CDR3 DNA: TGTGCCAGCAGTTACCCCGGACAGGGTTGGGAAAAACTGTTTTTT. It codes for CASSYPGQGWEKLFF.

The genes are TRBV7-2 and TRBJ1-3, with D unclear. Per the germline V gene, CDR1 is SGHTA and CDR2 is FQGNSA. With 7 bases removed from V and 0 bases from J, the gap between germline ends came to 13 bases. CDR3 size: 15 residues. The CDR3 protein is CASIPPSGSGNTIYF. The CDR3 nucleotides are TGTGCCAGCATCCCCCCGTCGGGCTCTGGAAACACCATATATTTT.

CDR3 residues: CASSPTRDGEQFF. DNA of the CDR3: TGTGCCAGCTCACCAACCAGGGATGGTGAGCAGTTCTTC. This chain connects TRBV18 to TRBJ2-1, with a weak D call TRBD1 (5 bases). V gave up 2 bases and J gave up 9 bases, with 11 bases separating them. This CDR3 contains 13 residues. Germline V CDR1 and CDR2: KGHSH, LQKENI. Full variable domain (missing parts from reference TRBV18 and TRBJ2-1): NAGVMQNPRHLVRRRGQEARLRCSPMKGHSHVYWYRQLPEEGLKFMVYLQKENIIDESGMPKERFSAEFPKEGPSILRIQQVVRGDSAAYFCASSPTRDGEQFFGPGTRLTVL.

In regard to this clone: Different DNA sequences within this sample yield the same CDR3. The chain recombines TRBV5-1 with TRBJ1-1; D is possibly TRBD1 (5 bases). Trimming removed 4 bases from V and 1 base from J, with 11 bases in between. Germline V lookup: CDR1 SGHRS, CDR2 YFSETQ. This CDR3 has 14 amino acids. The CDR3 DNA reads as TGCGCCAGCAGCACTTCGGGGGGGAACACTGAAGCTTTCTTT. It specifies CASSTSGGNTEAFF.

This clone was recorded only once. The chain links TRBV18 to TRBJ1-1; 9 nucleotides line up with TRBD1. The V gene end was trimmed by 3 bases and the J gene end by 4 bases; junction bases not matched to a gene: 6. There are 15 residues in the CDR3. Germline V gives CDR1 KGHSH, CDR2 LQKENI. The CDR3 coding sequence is TGTGCCAGCTCACCGACCGGGACAGGGACCACTGAAGCTTTCTTT. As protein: CASSPTGTGTTEAFF.

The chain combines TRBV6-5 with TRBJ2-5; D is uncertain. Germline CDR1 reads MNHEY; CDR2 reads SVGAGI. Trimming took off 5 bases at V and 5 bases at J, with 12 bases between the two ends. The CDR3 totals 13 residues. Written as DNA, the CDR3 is TGTGCCAGCAGTCTAGGACGACGGGAGACCCAGTACTTC. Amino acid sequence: CASSLGRRETQYF.

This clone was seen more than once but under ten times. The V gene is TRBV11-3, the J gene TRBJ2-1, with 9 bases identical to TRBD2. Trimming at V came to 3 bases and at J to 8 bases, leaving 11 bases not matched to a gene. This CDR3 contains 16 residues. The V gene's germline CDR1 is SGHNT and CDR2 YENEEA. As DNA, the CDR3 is TGTGCCAGCAGCTTGGGCCTTAGCGGGGGTCAGGATGAGCAGTTCTTC. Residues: CASSLGLSGGQDEQFF.

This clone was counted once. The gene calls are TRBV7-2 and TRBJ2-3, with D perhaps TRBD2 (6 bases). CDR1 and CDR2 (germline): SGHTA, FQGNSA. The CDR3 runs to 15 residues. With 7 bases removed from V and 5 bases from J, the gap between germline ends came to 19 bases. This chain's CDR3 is CASKFSGSGGDTQYF. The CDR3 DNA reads TGTGCCAGCAAATTTTCCGGGAGTGGGGGAGATACGCAGTATTTT.

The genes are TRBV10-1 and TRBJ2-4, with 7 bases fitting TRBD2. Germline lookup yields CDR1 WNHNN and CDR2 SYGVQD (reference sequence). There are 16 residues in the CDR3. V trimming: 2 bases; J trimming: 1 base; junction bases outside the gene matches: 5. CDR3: CASSEGVGRAKNIQYF. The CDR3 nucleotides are TGCGCCAGCAGTGAGGGGGTCGGGAGGGCCAAAAACATTCAGTACTTC.

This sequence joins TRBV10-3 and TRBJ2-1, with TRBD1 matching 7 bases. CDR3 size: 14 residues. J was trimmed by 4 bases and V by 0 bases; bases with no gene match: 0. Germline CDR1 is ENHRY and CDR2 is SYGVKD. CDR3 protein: CAISESGQYNEQFF. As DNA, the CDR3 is TGTGCCATCAGTGAGTCGGGACAGTACAATGAGCAGTTCTTC.

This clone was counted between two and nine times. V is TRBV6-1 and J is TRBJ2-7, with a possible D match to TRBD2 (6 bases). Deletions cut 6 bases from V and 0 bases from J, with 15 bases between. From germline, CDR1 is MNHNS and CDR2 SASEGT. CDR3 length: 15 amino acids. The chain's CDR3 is CASRGRGTVSYEQYF. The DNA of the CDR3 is TGTGCCAGCAGGGGCCGGGGGACTGTCTCCTACGAGCAGTACTTC.

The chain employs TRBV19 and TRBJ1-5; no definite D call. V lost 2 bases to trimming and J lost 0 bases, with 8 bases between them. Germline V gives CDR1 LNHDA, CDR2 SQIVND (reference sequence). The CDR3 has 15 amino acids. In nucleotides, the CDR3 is TGTGCCAGTAGTATAACGGGGTTTAGCAATCAGCCCCAGCATTTT. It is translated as CASSITGFSNQPQHF.

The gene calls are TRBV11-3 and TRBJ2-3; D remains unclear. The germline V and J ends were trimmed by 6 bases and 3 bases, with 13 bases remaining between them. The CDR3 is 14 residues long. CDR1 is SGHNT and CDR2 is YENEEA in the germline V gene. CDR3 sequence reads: CASSDGRGTDTQYF. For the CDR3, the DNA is TGTGCCAGCAGTGATGGGCGTGGGACAGATACGCAGTATTTT.

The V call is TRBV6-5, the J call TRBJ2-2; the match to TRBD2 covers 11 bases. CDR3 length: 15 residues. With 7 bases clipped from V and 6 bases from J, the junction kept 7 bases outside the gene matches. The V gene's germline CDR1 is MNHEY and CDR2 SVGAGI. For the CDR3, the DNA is TGTGCCAGCACCAAGACTAGCGGGATCGCCGGGGAGCTGTTTTTT. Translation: CASTKTSGIAGELFF.

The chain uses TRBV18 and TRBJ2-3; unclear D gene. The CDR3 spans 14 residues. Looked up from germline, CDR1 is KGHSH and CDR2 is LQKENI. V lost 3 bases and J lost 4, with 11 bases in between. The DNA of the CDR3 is TGTGCCAGCTCACCTCGGCCGGTTCCAGATACGCAGTATTTT. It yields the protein CASSPRPVPDTQYF.

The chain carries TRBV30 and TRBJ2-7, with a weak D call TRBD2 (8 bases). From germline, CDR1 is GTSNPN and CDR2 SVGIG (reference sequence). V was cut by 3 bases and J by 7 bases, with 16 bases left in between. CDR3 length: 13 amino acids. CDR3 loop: CAWSREGAREQYF. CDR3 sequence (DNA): TGTGCCTGGAGCCGGGAGGGGGCGAGAGAGCAGTACTTC.